The following is a T cell receptor beta chain sequence with its context. Germline-derived CDR1 and CDR2 are LGHNA and YNFKEQ. Trimming removed 4 bases from V and 0 bases from J, with 7 bases in between. CDR3 length: 14 amino acids. This record belongs to a study of blood T cell repertoires in COVID-19. Across the study: Sources were T cells, B-cell-depleted T cells, or PBMCs; the material itself was cDNA or gDNA.

Profiled with immunoSEQ multiplex PCR; TCRdb holds only in-frame clones, not every one. Of under 55,000 clones in the sample, over 75% are singletons; the top ten hold 30% to 35%. The chain has TRBV4-2 and TRBJ1-5, with D maybe TRBD1 (5 bases). The receptor comes from a woman older than 75 with acute or convalescent COVID-19. The sequenced sample was peripheral blood. CDR3 sequence (DNA): TGTGCCAGCAGCCCAACAGGTAGCAATCAGCCCCAGCATTTT. Translation gives CASSPTGSNQPQHF.